This T cell receptor (beta chain) was identified during a study of identical twins. Regarding this clonotype: The antigen is undetermined.

cDNA molecules carried unique molecular identifiers, and template switching added a universal primer site. Each CDR3 protein is one row after TCRdb ran MiXCR on the 5' RACE reads. This sample has about 530,000 distinct CDR3 sequences, with 20% to 25% found just once. Study conclusions and caveats: One should note that invariant MAIT and iNKT cells could partly confound zero-insertion analyses. The same donors were not followed; conclusions instead depended on cross-sectional statistical analysis.

With 7 bases removed from V and 4 bases from J, the gap between germline ends came to 10 bases. Germline values: CDR1 ENHRY, CDR2 SYGVKD. This CDR3 has 12 amino acids. This same sample was also taken into another study, of yellow fever vaccine responses in identical twins.

Sequences were obtained from CD4+ T cells sorted from blood. The clonotype was recovered from a woman aged 18-29 years in good health. This rearrangement joins TRBV10-3 to TRBJ1-1, with D hard to call. The CDR3 DNA sequence: TGTGCCATCAATAGTGTGGGCACTGAAGCTTTCTTT. Its protein is CAINSVGTEAFF.